This T cell receptor beta chain was obtained from a study of shared clonotypes between healthy human individuals. Looking at the study overall: Samples came from two female and three male donors aged 18 to 49.

Only CD45RO-negative cells positively selected for CCR7 counted as naive CD8 cells, so terminally differentiated effector memory CD45RA+ cells were excluded. Study observations and caveats: Larger estimated richness was generally recorded for naive subsets relative to memory subsets.

Turning to this clone: The antigen is unknown.

V dropped 9 bases and J dropped 2; count of bases not matched to a gene: 10. The CDR3 has 15 residues. At a deep level, the assay was run. The repertoire was sequenced with immunoSEQ multiplex PCR; TCRdb's copy has only in-frame clones and lacks some. The sample holds some 740,000 clones, 92% seen once. The V call is TRBV23-1, the J call TRBJ2-1, with TRBD1 matching over 7 bases. TRBV23-1 is an open reading frame, and its role is uncertain. Sequencing used naive CD8+ T cells sorted from blood. This clonotype originated in a young man in good health. The CDR3 coding sequence is TGCGCCAGGACCAAGGACAGGCAGACCTACAATGAGCAGTTCTTC. Its translation is CARTKDRQTYNEQFF.